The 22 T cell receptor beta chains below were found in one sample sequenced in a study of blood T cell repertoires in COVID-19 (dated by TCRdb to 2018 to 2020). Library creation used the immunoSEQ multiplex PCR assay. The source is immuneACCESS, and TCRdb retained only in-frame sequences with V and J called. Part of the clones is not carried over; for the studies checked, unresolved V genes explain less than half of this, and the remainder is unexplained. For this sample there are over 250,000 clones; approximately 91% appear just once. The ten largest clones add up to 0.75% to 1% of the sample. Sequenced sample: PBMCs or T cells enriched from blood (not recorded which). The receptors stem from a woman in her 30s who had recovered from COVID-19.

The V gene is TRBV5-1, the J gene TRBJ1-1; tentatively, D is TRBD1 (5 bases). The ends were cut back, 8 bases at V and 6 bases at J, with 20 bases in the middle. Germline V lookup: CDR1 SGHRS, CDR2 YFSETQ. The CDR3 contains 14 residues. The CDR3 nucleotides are TGCGCCAGTACCATTAACGTGGGGCAACCTGAAGCTTTCTTT. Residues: CASTINVGQPEAFF.

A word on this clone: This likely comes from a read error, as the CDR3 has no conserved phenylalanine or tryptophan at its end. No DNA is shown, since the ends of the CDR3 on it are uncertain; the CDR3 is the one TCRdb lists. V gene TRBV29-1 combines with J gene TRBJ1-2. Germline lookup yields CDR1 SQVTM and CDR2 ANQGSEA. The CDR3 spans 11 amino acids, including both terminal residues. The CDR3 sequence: CSVESRQGLRI.

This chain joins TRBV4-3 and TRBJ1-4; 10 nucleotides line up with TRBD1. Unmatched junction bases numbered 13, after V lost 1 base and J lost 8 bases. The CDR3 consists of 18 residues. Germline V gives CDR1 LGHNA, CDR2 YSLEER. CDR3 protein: CASSQVWLPSGQGEKLFF. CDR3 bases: TGCGCCAGCAGCCAAGTTTGGCTACCATCGGGACAGGGGGAAAAACTGTTTTTT.

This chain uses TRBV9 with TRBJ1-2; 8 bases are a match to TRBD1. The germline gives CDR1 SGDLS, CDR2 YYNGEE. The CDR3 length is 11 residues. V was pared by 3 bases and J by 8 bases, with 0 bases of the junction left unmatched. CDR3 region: CASSGDRGYTF. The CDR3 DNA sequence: TGTGCCAGCAGCGGGGACAGGGGCTACACCTTC.

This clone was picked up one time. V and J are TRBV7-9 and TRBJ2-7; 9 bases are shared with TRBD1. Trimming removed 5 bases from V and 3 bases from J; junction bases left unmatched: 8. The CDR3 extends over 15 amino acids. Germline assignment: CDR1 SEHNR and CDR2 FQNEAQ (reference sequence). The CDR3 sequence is CASSPGQGFFYEQYF. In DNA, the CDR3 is TGTGCCAGCAGCCCGGGACAGGGATTTTTCTACGAGCAGTACTTC.

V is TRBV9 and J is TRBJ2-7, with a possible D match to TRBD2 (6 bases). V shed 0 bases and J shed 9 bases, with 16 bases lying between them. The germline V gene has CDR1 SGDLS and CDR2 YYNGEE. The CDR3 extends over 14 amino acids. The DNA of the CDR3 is TGTGCCAGCAGCGTAGGGGATCGGGGGTATGGGCAGTACTTC. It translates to CASSVGDRGYGQYF.

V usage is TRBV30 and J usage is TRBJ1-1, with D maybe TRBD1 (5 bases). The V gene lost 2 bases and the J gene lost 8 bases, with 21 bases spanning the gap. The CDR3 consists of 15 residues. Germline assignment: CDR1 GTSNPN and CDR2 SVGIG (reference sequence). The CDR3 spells CAWSTPSLLGREAFF. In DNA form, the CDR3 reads TGTGCCTGGAGTACACCGAGCCTTTTGGGGCGGGAAGCTTTCTTT.

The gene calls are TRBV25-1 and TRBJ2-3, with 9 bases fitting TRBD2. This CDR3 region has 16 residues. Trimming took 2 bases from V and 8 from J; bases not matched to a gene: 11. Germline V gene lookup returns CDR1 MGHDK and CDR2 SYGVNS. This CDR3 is CASSEGREGGLATQYF. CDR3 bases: TGTGCCAGCAGTGAAGGGCGGGAGGGAGGATTAGCTACGCAGTATTTT.

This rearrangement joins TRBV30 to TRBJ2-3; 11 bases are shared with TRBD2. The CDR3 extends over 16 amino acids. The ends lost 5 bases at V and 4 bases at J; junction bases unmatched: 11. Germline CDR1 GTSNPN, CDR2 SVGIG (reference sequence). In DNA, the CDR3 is TGTGCCTGGTCCCTATTAGCGGGGGGGCGACCAGATACGCAGTATTTT. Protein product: CAWSLLAGGRPDTQYF.

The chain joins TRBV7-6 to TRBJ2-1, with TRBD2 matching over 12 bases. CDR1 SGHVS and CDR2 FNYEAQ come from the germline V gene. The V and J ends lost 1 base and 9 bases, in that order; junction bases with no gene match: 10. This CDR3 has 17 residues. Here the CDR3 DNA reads TGTGCCAGCAGCTTAGACGGACTAGCGGGAAGGTGGGGTGAGCAGTTCTTC. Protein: CASSLDGLAGRWGEQFF.

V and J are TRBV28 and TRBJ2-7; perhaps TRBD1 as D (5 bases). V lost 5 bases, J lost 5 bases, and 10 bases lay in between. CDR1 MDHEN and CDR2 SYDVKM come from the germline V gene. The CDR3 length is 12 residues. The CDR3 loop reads CASSPRGNEQYF. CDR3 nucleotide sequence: TGTGCCAGCAGTCCTAGGGGCAACGAGCAGTACTTC.

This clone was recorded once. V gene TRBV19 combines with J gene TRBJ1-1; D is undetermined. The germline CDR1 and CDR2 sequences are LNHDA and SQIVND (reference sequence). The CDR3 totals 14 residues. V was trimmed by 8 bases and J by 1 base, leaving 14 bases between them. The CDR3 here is CASATYPSNTEAFF. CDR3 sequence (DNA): TGTGCCAGTGCCACTTATCCTTCGAACACTGAAGCTTTCTTT.

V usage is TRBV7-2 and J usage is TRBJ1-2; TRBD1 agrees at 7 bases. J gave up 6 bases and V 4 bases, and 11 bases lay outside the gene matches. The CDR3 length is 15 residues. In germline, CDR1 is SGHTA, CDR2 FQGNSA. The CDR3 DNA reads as TGTGCCAGCAGCTCGTCGACAGGGTGGAAGGATGGCTACACCTTC. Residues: CASSSSTGWKDGYTF.

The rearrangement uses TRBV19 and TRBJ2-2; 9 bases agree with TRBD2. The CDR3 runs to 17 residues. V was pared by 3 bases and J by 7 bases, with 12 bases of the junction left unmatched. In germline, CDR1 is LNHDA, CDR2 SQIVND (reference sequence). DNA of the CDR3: TGTGCCAGTAGTATCCCCCCTGAGCGGGAGGAAGACGGGGAGCTGTTTTTT. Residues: CASSIPPEREEDGELFF.

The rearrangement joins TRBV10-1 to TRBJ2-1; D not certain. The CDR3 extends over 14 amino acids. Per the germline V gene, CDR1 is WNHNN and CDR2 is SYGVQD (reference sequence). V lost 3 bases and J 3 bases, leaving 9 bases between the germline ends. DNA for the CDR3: TGCGCCAGCAGTGAAGTTAAGCTCTACAATGAGCAGTTCTTC. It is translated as CASSEVKLYNEQFF.

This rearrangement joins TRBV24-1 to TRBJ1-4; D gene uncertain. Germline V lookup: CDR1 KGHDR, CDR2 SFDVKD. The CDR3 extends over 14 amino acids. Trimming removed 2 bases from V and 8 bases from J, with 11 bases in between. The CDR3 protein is CATSDSREGEKLFF. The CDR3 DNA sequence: TGTGCCACCAGTGATTCTAGGGAGGGAGAAAAACTGTTTTTT.

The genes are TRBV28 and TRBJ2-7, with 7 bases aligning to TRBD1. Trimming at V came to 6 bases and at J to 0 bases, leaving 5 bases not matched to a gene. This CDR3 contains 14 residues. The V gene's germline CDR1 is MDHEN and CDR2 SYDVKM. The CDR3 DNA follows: TGTGCCAGCAGCGGGACAGTGAGCTCCTACGAGCAGTACTTC. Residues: CASSGTVSSYEQYF. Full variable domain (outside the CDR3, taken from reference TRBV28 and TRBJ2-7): DVKVTQSSRYLVKRTGEKVFLECVQDMDHENMFWYRQDPGLGLRLIYFSYDVKMKEKGDIPEGYSVSREKKERFSLILESASTNQTSMYLCASSGTVSSYEQYFGPGTRLTVT.

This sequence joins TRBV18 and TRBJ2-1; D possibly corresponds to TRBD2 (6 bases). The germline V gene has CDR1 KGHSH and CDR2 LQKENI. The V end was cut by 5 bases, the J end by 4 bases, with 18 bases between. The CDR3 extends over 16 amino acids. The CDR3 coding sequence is TGTGCCAGCTCATCACGTAAGGGACTCGGGTACAATGAGCAGTTCTTC. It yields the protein CASSSRKGLGYNEQFF.

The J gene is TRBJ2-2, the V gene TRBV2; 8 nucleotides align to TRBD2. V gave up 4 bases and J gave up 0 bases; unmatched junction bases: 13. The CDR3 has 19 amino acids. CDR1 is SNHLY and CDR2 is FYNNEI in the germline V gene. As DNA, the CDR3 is TGTGCCAGCAGTGTCGGTAGCGGGAACCAGTTCGCGAACACCGGGGAGCTGTTTTTT. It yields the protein CASSVGSGNQFANTGELFF.

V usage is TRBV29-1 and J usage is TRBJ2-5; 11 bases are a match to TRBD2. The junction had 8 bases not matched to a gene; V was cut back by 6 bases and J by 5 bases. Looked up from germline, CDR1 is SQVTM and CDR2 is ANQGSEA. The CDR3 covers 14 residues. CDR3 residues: CSVFSGRAKETQYF. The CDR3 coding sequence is TGCAGCGTCTTTAGCGGGAGGGCGAAGGAGACCCAGTACTTC.

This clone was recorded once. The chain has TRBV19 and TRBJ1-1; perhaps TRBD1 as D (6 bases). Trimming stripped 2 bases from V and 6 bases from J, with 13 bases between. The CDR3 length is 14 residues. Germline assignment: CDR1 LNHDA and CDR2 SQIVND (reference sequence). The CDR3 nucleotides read TGTGCCAGTAGTATACCGGGGGGCTATCCTGAAGCTTTCTTT. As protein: CASSIPGGYPEAFF.

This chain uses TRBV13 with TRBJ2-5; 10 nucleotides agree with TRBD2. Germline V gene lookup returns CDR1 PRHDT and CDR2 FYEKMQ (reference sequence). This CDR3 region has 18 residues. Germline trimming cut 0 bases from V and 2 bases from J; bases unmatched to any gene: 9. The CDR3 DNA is TGTGCCAGCAGCTTAGGTTCTAGGCGGACTAGCGGACAAGAGACCCAGTACTTC. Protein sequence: CASSLGSRRTSGQETQYF.